This T cell receptor beta chain comes out of a study of blood T cell repertoires in COVID-19. Trimming took 0 bases from V and 2 from J; bases not matched to a gene: 9. Germline V gene data show CDR1 as SGHRS and CDR2 as YFSETQ. The CDR3 has 18 amino acids. Profiling relied on immunoSEQ multiplex PCR, and the TCRdb table lists in-frame clones only, not all of them. The sample has some 75,000 clones, about 88% seen once. The source is a man in his 70s with active or convalescent COVID-19. This chain uses TRBV5-1 with TRBJ2-1; 9 bases agree with TRBD2. Sequenced: peripheral blood. DNA of the CDR3: TGCGCCAGCAGCTTGGTGGGTAGCGGGAGTCCGACCTACAATGAGCAGTTCTTC. Protein product: CASSLVGSGSPTYNEQFF.